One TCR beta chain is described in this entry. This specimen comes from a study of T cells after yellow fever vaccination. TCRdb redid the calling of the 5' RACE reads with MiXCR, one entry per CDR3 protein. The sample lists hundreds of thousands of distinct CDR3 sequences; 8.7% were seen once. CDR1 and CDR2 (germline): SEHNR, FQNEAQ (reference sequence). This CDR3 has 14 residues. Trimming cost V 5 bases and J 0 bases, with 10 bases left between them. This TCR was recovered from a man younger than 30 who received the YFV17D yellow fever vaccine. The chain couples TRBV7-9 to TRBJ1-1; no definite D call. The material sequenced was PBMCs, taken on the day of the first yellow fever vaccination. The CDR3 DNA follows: TGTGCCAGCAGCCCTCTGGGCATGAACACTGAAGCTTTCTTT. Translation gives CASSPLGMNTEAFF. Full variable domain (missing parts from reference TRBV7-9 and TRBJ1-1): DTGVSQNPRHKITKRGQNVTFRCDPISEHNRLYWYRQTLGQGPEFLTYFQNEAQLEKSRLLSDRFSAERPKGSFSTLEIQRTEQGDSAMYLCASSPLGMNTEAFFGQGTRLTVV.